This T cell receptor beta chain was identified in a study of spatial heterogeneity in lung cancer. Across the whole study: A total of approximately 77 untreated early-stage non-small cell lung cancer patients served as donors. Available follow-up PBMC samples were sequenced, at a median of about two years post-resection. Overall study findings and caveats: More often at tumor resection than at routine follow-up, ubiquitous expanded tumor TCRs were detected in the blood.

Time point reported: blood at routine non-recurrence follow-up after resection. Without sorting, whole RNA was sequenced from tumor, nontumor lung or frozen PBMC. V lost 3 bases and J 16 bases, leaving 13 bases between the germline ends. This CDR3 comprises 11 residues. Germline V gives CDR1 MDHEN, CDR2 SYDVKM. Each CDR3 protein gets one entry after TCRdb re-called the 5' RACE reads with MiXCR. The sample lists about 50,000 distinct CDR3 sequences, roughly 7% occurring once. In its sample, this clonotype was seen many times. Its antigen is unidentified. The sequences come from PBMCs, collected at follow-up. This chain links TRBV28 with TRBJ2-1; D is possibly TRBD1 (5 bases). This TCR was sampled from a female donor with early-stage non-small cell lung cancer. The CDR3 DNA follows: TGTGCCAGCAGTTTCAGACAGAAACTCTTCTTC. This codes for CASSFRQKLFF.